The 26 T cell receptor beta chains reported below all come from one sample, sequenced in a study of CD8+ T cells in alopecia areata. The sequencing template was cDNA reverse transcribed from extracted RNA. Only in-frame clones appear in the TCRdb table, and some are missing; sequencing was by immunoSEQ multiplex PCR. The sample consists of 90,000 to 100,000 clones, around two fifths of them appearing once. Material: CD4+ T cells sorted from blood. The origin of the receptors is a human donor with alopecia areata.

This clone has more than one count but fewer than ten. The chain carries TRBV28 and TRBJ2-7, with unresolved D. The CDR3 is made up of 17 amino acids. The germline gives CDR1 MDHEN, CDR2 SYDVKM. V gave up 2 bases and J gave up 2 bases, with 19 bases separating them. This chain's CDR3 is CASSLNRMGHSTYEQYF. In DNA form, the CDR3 reads TGTGCCAGCAGTTTAAATAGAATGGGCCACAGCACCTACGAGCAGTACTTC. Variable domain in full (rest from reference TRBV28 and TRBJ2-7): DVKVTQSSRYLVKRTGEKVFLECVQDMDHENMFWYRQDPGLGLRLIYFSYDVKMKEKGDIPEGYSVSREKKERFSLILESASTNQTSMYLCASSLNRMGHSTYEQYFGPGTRLTVT.

V gene TRBV28 combines with J gene TRBJ2-3; no clear D gene. The germline gives CDR1 MDHEN, CDR2 SYDVKM. Trimming stripped 7 bases from V and 3 bases from J, with 11 bases between. The CDR3 has 13 amino acids. The CDR3 here is CASTGGRTDTQYF. The CDR3 DNA reads as TGTGCCAGCACGGGTGGCCGTACAGATACGCAGTATTTT.

The gene calls are TRBV7-2 and TRBJ1-2, with D perhaps TRBD1 (5 bases). The V end lost 0 bases, the J end lost 8 bases, and 13 bases lay between the germline ends. CDR3 size: 14 residues. The germline CDR1 and CDR2 sequences are SGHTA and FQGNSA. The CDR3 spells CASSLASRQGGYTF. CDR3 coding DNA: TGTGCCAGCAGCTTAGCGTCCCGGCAGGGAGGCTACACCTTC.

The chain carries TRBV30 and TRBJ2-2; D remains unclear. The germline V gene has CDR1 GTSNPN and CDR2 SVGIG (reference sequence). The V end lost 3 bases, the J end lost 2 bases, and 7 bases lay between the germline ends. The CDR3 is 13 residues long. CDR3 in amino acids: CAWSPLNTGELFF. The DNA for the CDR3 is TGTGCCTGGAGCCCCCTTAACACCGGGGAGCTGTTTTTT.

This clone was observed a handful of times. This chain connects TRBV5-4 to TRBJ2-5; 8 nucleotides line up with TRBD1. Trimming took 1 base from V and 3 from J; bases not matched to a gene: 2. CDR1 is SGHNT, CDR2 YYREEE, per germline (reference sequence). CDR3 length: 14 amino acids. The CDR3 bases are TGTGCCAGCAGCTTGACAGGGGGAAAAGAGACCCAGTACTTC. It encodes CASSLTGGKETQYF.

The chain links TRBV30 to TRBJ2-1, with a possible D match to TRBD2 (6 bases). CDR1 is GTSNPN, CDR2 SVGIG, per germline (reference sequence). CDR3 length equals 13 residues. V lost 0 bases and J lost 10, with 13 bases in between. In nucleotides, the CDR3 is TGTGCCTGGAGTGTACCGGGACTGGGGGAGCAGTTCTTC. It yields the protein CAWSVPGLGEQFF.

This clone was observed a handful of times. The rearrangement links TRBV7-2 to TRBJ1-2, with D unclear. The V end was cut by 6 bases, the J end by 4 bases, with 18 bases between. Germline assignment: CDR1 SGHTA and CDR2 FQGNSA. The CDR3 spans 15 residues. The CDR3 sequence: CASSPHSEAFYGYTF. DNA for the CDR3: TGTGCCAGCAGTCCTCACTCAGAGGCTTTCTATGGCTACACCTTC.

The V gene is TRBV2, the J gene TRBJ2-3, with D possibly TRBD2 on 6 matching bases. Germline loops: CDR1 SNHLY, CDR2 FYNNEI. The CDR3 spans 16 residues. V gave up 8 bases and J gave up 5 bases, with 23 bases separating them. The CDR3 DNA reads TGTGCCAGCCGCCCGCGGGCCAGCGGGCGTCGAGATACGCAGTATTTT. Its protein product is CASRPRASGRRDTQYF.

The rearrangement links TRBV28 to TRBJ2-1, with D possibly TRBD2 on 7 matching bases. Germline CDR1 reads MDHEN; CDR2 reads SYDVKM. Trimming took off 6 bases at V and 1 base at J, with 10 bases between the two ends. This CDR3 contains 14 residues. CDR3 protein: CASRGGGSYNEQFF. The CDR3 region has the DNA TGTGCCAGCAGAGGGGGAGGGTCCTACAATGAGCAGTTCTTC.

The chain is built from TRBV30 and TRBJ2-5; no reliable D call. V lost 3 bases, J lost 3 bases, and 5 bases lay in between. This CDR3 has 11 residues. CDR1 is GTSNPN and CDR2 is SVGIG in the germline V gene (reference sequence). Here the CDR3 reads CAWRNKETQYF. Written as DNA, the CDR3 is TGTGCCTGGAGGAACAAAGAGACCCAGTACTTC. Supplemented by reference TRBV30 and TRBJ2-5, the full variable domain reads SQTIHQWPATLVQPVGSPLSLECTVEGTSNPNLYWYRQAAGRGLQLLFYSVGIGQISSEVPQNLSASRPQDRQFILSSKKLLLSDSGFYLCAWRNKETQYFGPGTRLLVL.

The chain carries TRBV30 and TRBJ2-4; D might be TRBD1 (5 bases). The CDR3 extends over 13 amino acids. Germline V gives CDR1 GTSNPN, CDR2 SVGIG (reference sequence). V was clipped by 7 bases and J by 4 bases, with 14 bases between them. This CDR3 reads CAYLGVFKNIQYF. The DNA of the CDR3 is TGTGCCTATCTAGGGGTTTTTAAAAACATTCAGTACTTC.

V is TRBV7-9 and J is TRBJ1-1; the match to TRBD1 covers 8 bases. The trim removed 4 bases at V and 1 base at J, leaving 8 bases unmatched. Looked up from germline, CDR1 is SEHNR and CDR2 is FQNEAQ (reference sequence). The CDR3 consists of 16 residues. In nucleotides, the CDR3 is TGTGCCAGCAGCTATCTGACAGGGGTCAAGAACACTGAAGCTTTCTTT. Translating it yields CASSYLTGVKNTEAFF.

V gene TRBV30 combines with J gene TRBJ1-5; D unclear. Germline CDR1 and CDR2: GTSNPN and SVGIG (reference sequence). The CDR3 sequence is 15 residues long. Trimming shortened V by 0 bases and J by 3 bases, and 12 bases separated the two germline ends. The CDR3 reads CAWSVKGYNNQPQHF. For the CDR3, the DNA is TGTGCCTGGAGTGTTAAAGGGTATAACAATCAGCCCCAGCATTTT.

This rearrangement joins TRBV7-2 to TRBJ2-7; 9 nucleotides agree with TRBD2. V dropped 5 bases and J dropped 3; count of bases not matched to a gene: 8. Germline V gene data show CDR1 as SGHTA and CDR2 as FQGNSA. The CDR3 spans 15 residues. The CDR3 reads CASSPTSGWFYEQYF. The CDR3, as DNA: TGTGCCAGCAGCCCCACTAGCGGGTGGTTCTACGAGCAGTACTTC. Looking up the rest from reference TRBV7-2 and TRBJ2-7 gives the full variable domain: GAGVSQSPSNKVTEKGKDVELRCDPISGHTALYWYRQSLGQGLEFLIYFQGNSAPDKSGLPSDRFSAERTGGSVSTLTIQRTQQEDSAVYLCASSPTSGWFYEQYFGPGTRLTVT.

The chain joins TRBV5-1 to TRBJ2-1; D uncertain. V gave up 7 bases and J gave up 0 bases, with 17 bases separating them. Germline V CDR1 and CDR2: SGHRS, YFSETQ. CDR3 length equals 16 residues. The CDR3: CASGWIGVGSYNEQFF. The CDR3 coding sequence is TGCGCCAGCGGTTGGATTGGCGTCGGCTCCTACAATGAGCAGTTCTTC.

This clone was counted between two and nine times. This chain joins TRBV19 and TRBJ1-5; D may be TRBD1 (6 bases). CDR3 length equals 15 residues. Trimming took 5 bases from V and 7 from J, leaving 18 bases between them. Germline CDR1 reads LNHDA; CDR2 reads SQIVND (reference sequence). The CDR3 coding sequence is TGTGCCAGTAGTTCTAATACCAGGGGAGGACAGCCCCAGCATTTT. Translation gives CASSSNTRGGQPQHF.

Only a few counts were recorded for this clone. The chain links TRBV29-1 to TRBJ2-7, with 8 bases aligning to TRBD1. This CDR3 contains 12 residues. Germline CDR1 reads SQVTM; CDR2 reads ANQGSEA. CDR3: CSAGTGQYEQYF. The DNA for the CDR3 is TGCAGTGCTGGGACAGGCCAATACGAGCAGTACTTC.

A few counts support this clone. The V gene is TRBV5-1, the J gene TRBJ1-2, with no clear D. With 0 bases removed from V and 3 bases from J, the gap between germline ends came to 12 bases. CDR3 size: 15 residues. The germline gives CDR1 SGHRS, CDR2 YFSETQ. CDR3: CASSLDGSSDYGYTF. For the CDR3, the DNA is TGCGCCAGCAGCTTGGACGGCAGCTCTGACTATGGCTACACCTTC. Based on the CDR3 plus reference TRBV5-1 and TRBJ1-2, the full variable domain is KAGVTQTPRYLIKTRGQQVTLSCSPISGHRSVSWYQQTPGQGLQFLFEYFSETQRNKGNFPGRFSGRQFSNSRSEMNVSTLELGDSALYLCASSLDGSSDYGYTFGSGTRLTVV.

V usage is TRBV6-6 and J usage is TRBJ1-5; tentative D call: TRBD1 (5 bases). The CDR3 covers 14 residues. V gave up 5 bases and J gave up 3 bases, with 11 bases separating them. The germline CDR1 and CDR2 sequences are MNHNY and SVGAGI (reference sequence). In DNA, the CDR3 is TGTGCCAGCAGTACCGGGGACTTCAATCAGCCCCAGCATTTT. Amino acid sequence: CASSTGDFNQPQHF.

In its sample, this clone was seen a few times. The chain recombines TRBV6-5 with TRBJ2-1, with D possibly TRBD2 on 5 matching bases. Germline loops: CDR1 MNHEY, CDR2 SVGAGI. Trimming took off 5 bases at V and 7 bases at J, with 12 bases between the two ends. CDR3 length: 13 amino acids. The CDR3 sequence is CASSRTSANEQFF. The DNA for the CDR3 is TGTGCCAGCAGTCGGACTTCGGCGAATGAGCAGTTCTTC.

As for this clone: The same CDR3 also results from other DNA sequences found in this sample. The CDR3 DNA follows: TGTGCCAGCAGAGGGACGGGACAAGAGACCCAGTACTTC. Its protein product is CASRGTGQETQYF. The V gene is TRBV2, the J gene TRBJ2-5; either TRBD1 or TRBD2 may supply D (5 bases each). With 6 bases removed from V and 2 bases from J, the gap between germline ends came to 10 bases. The germline V gene encodes CDR1 SNHLY and CDR2 FYNNEI. This CDR3 contains 13 residues.

Points on this clone: The same CDR3 also results from other DNA sequences found in this sample. V and J are TRBV20-1 and TRBJ2-3; D not resolved. V was shortened by 2 bases and J by 6 bases, with 6 bases between the two germline ends. Per germline, CDR1 DFQATT and CDR2 SNEGSKA (reference sequence). The CDR3 sequence is 11 residues long. The CDR3 nucleotides are TGCAGTGCTAGAAATCTCGATACGCAGTATTTT. This sequence encodes CSARNLDTQYF.

This chain connects TRBV14 to TRBJ1-6; a possible D gene is TRBD1 (6 bases). Germline assignment: CDR1 SGHDN and CDR2 FVKESK. The CDR3 sequence is 18 residues long. V lost 4 bases to trimming and J lost 0 bases, with 16 bases between them. CDR3 coding DNA: TGTGCCAGCAGCCCAAGGACAGCCTCTCTCTCCTATAATTCACCCCTCCACTTT. Its translation is CASSPRTASLSYNSPLHF.

The chain joins TRBV10-3 to TRBJ2-3, with 12 bases matching TRBD1. Germline CDR1 reads ENHRY; CDR2 reads SYGVKD. With V trimmed by 6 bases and J by 2 bases, 3 bases remained unmatched. CDR3 length equals 15 residues. This chain's CDR3 is CAISWDRGPTDTQYF. The CDR3 DNA reads TGTGCCATCAGCTGGGACAGGGGGCCCACAGATACGCAGTATTTT.

The CDR3 sequence is CSVEQRGGVETQYF. The CDR3, as DNA: TGCAGCGTTGAACAGCGGGGGGGCGTAGAGACCCAGTACTTC. The chain employs TRBV29-1 and TRBJ2-5, with 10 bases fitting TRBD2. The V gene end was trimmed by 2 bases and the J gene end by 4 bases; junction bases not matched to a gene: 4. The germline gives CDR1 SQVTM, CDR2 ANQGSEA. The CDR3 is 14 residues long.

This clone was counted between two and nine times. The chain couples TRBV28 to TRBJ1-6; D gene uncertain. The ends were cut back, 7 bases at V and 7 bases at J, with 5 bases in the middle. The CDR3 is 11 amino acids. Germline CDR1 and CDR2: MDHEN and SYDVKM. CDR3 in amino acids: CASNANSPLHF. The CDR3 DNA reads TGTGCCAGCAACGCGAATTCACCCCTCCACTTT.